Presented here are 20 T cell receptor beta chains from one specimen sequenced in a study of blood T cell repertoires in COVID-19. Sequencing used immunoSEQ multiplex PCR; TCRdb keeps in-frame clones, though not all of them. The sample carries about 58,000 clones, more than 70% recorded once. The material sequenced was peripheral blood. The source of these receptors is a human donor in a cohort sampled during active COVID-19.

The CDR3 spells CASSSGLPNEQFF. CDR3 bases: TGCGCCAGCAGCTCCGGACTCCCCAATGAGCAGTTCTTC. V and J are TRBV5-1 and TRBJ2-1; D is perhaps TRBD2 (5 bases). V shed 3 bases and J shed 6 bases, with 10 bases lying between them. The germline gives CDR1 SGHRS, CDR2 YFSETQ. The CDR3 spans 13 residues.

The J gene is TRBJ1-1, the V gene TRBV12-3 or TRBV12-4; TRBD1 matches 7 bases. This CDR3 spans 12 amino acids. V trimming: 6 bases; J trimming: 6 bases; junction bases outside the gene matches: 4. The CDR3 protein is CASRFGQAEAFF. The CDR3 bases are TGTGCCAGCAGATTCGGACAGGCTGAAGCTTTCTTT.

The chain uses TRBV7-9 and TRBJ1-4; 9 nucleotides match TRBD1. CDR1 SEHNR and CDR2 FQNEAQ come from the germline V gene (reference sequence). CDR3 size: 14 residues. The J segment lost 7 bases and the V segment lost 1 base, leaving 1 base of the junction unmatched. The CDR3, as DNA: TGTGCCAGCAGCTTAGGACAGGGGGTTGAAAAACTGTTTTTT. Its protein is CASSLGQGVEKLFF.

The chain links TRBV6-5 to TRBJ2-1; D might be TRBD1 (5 bases). The CDR3 contains 11 residues. Trimming removed 11 bases from V and 10 bases from J, with 15 bases in between. Germline CDR1 and CDR2: MNHEY and SVGAGI. The CDR3 loop reads CAHRSGREQFF. CDR3 DNA: TGTGCCCACCGGTCAGGGCGGGAGCAGTTCTTC.

The chain employs TRBV7-8 and TRBJ2-7; D may be TRBD1 (6 bases). V shed 4 bases and J shed 5 bases, with 6 bases lying between them. Per the germline V gene, CDR1 is SGHVS and CDR2 is FQNEAQ. There are 11 residues in the CDR3. The CDR3 loop reads CASSYRDEQYF. The CDR3 coding sequence is TGTGCCAGCAGCTACAGGGACGAGCAGTACTTC.

CDR3 coding DNA: TGTGCCCTATGGGACGGGAGAGCGTCGGGCTACACCTTC. Its translation: CALWDGRASGYTF. V and J are TRBV30 and TRBJ1-2; maybe TRBD1 (5 bases). Germline V gene sequence: CDR1 GTSNPN, CDR2 SVGIG (reference sequence). This CDR3 comprises 13 residues. V lost 8 bases and J lost 8, with 21 bases in between.

This chain connects TRBV4-2 to TRBJ2-7; 8 bases map to TRBD2. This CDR3 region has 20 residues. Trimming removed 0 bases from V and 4 bases from J; junction bases left unmatched: 20. The germline CDR1 and CDR2 sequences are LGHNA and YNFKEQ. The CDR3 spells CASSQDFSIAGLTRGYEQYF. CDR3 DNA sequence: TGTGCCAGCAGCCAAGATTTCTCGATAGCGGGACTCACGAGGGGTTACGAGCAGTACTTC.

The chain uses TRBV18 and TRBJ1-1; 8 nucleotides align to TRBD1. The germline V gene has CDR1 KGHSH and CDR2 LQKENI. J gave up 5 bases and V 2 bases, and 7 bases lay outside the gene matches. This CDR3 has 15 amino acids. The CDR3 region has the DNA TGTGCCAGCTCACCAAGGACAGGGCAGGAAACTGAAGCTTTCTTT. Protein: CASSPRTGQETEAFF.

CDR3 region: CASGAPSTDTQYF. The CDR3 nucleotides are TGTGCCAGCGGGGCCCCTAGCACAGATACGCAGTATTTT. This chain joins TRBV12-3 or TRBV12-4 and TRBJ2-3, with a possible D match to TRBD1 (5 bases). Trimming pared 8 bases from V and 0 bases from J, leaving 9 bases between. The CDR3 totals 13 residues.

The chain uses TRBV30 and TRBJ2-1, with a possible D match to TRBD1 (6 bases). CDR3 length equals 15 residues. The V gene lost 0 bases and the J gene lost 10 bases, with 19 bases spanning the gap. The germline CDR1 and CDR2 sequences are GTSNPN and SVGIG (reference sequence). Here the CDR3 DNA reads TGTGCCTGGAGTGTTGAGGGGCAGGGGCGACGGGAGCAGTTCTTC. Its translation: CAWSVEGQGRREQFF.

This clone has only a few counts. The CDR3 spells CASSPRTGFSGNTIYF. CDR3 nucleotide sequence: TGTGCCAGCAGCCCGCGGACAGGATTCTCTGGAAACACCATATATTTT. V gene TRBV7-6 combines with J gene TRBJ1-3; 7 bases are shared with TRBD1. The trim removed 5 bases at V and 0 bases at J, leaving 7 bases unmatched. CDR1 SGHVS and CDR2 FNYEAQ come from the germline V gene. The CDR3 runs 16 residues. Looking up the rest from reference TRBV7-6 and TRBJ1-3 gives the full variable domain: GAGVSQSPRYKVTKRGQDVALRCDPISGHVSLYWYRQALGQGPEFLTYFNYEAQQDKSGLPNDRFSAERPEGSISTLTIQRTEQRDSAMYRCASSPRTGFSGNTIYFGEGSWLTVV.

This chain links TRBV7-2 with TRBJ2-7; 7 positions match TRBD2. The CDR3 is 14 residues long. CDR1 and CDR2 from the germline V gene are SGHTA and FQGNSA. V trimming: 3 bases; J trimming: 7 bases; junction bases outside the gene matches: 9. The CDR3 sequence is CASSLGLPLEEQYF. In DNA form, the CDR3 reads TGTGCCAGCAGCTTGGGACTACCGTTGGAGGAGCAGTACTTC.

The count of this clone is one. This rearrangement joins TRBV5-1 to TRBJ2-5; D gene uncertain. V lost 0 bases, J lost 14 bases, and 11 bases lay in between. Germline V lookup: CDR1 SGHRS, CDR2 YFSETQ. This CDR3 has 11 residues. The CDR3 DNA follows: TGCGCCAGCAGCTTGGGTAGCCTTAAATACTTC. The encoded protein is CASSLGSLKYF.

This clone was counted a few times. V gene TRBV6-5 combines with J gene TRBJ1-1; possible D gene TRBD1, 5 bases. Trimming left V 6 bases short and J 2 bases short, with 7 bases between. The CDR3 sequence is 12 residues long. Germline assignment: CDR1 MNHEY and CDR2 SVGAGI. This CDR3 is CASRQGNTEAFF. The CDR3 DNA reads TGTGCCAGCAGGCAGGGTAACACTGAAGCTTTCTTT.

This clone has a single count. This sequence joins TRBV7-8 and TRBJ1-5; D not resolved. The CDR3 totals 14 residues. V lost 1 base to trimming and J lost 2 bases, with 6 bases between them. Germline-derived CDR1 and CDR2 are SGHVS and FQNEAQ. CDR3 sequence: CASSLVPGNQPQHF. The DNA for the CDR3 is TGTGCCAGCAGCTTAGTTCCCGGCAATCAGCCCCAGCATTTT.

The chain employs TRBV20-1 and TRBJ1-2, with unresolved D. Germline CDR1 and CDR2: DFQATT and SNEGSKA (reference sequence). Deletions cut 3 bases from V and 8 bases from J, with 16 bases between. This CDR3 spans 13 amino acids. The CDR3 reads CSASSAWAYGYTF. The DNA for the CDR3 is TGCAGTGCTAGTTCGGCCTGGGCTTACGGCTACACCTTC.

This sequence joins TRBV5-6 and TRBJ1-2; a weak D match, TRBD1 (6 bases). The CDR3 extends over 16 amino acids. Germline V gene data show CDR1 as SGHDT and CDR2 as YYEEEE. Trimming left V 0 bases short and J 4 bases short, with 16 bases between. Written as DNA, the CDR3 is TGTGCCAGCAGCTTGGAGTTGAGGGGGGGAGGCTATGGCTACACCTTC. As protein: CASSLELRGGGYGYTF.

The chain uses TRBV11-2 and TRBJ2-3, with 11 bases lining up with TRBD2. V was clipped by 4 bases and J by 3 bases; unmatched bases: 6. The germline CDR1 and CDR2 sequences are SGHAT and FQNNGV. This CDR3 region has 16 residues. The DNA for the CDR3 is TGTGCCAGCAGCTCCGGACTAGCGGGCCGAACAGATACGCAGTATTTT. Encoded protein: CASSSGLAGRTDTQYF.

The V call is TRBV5-4, the J call TRBJ1-2, with D maybe TRBD1 (6 bases). Germline V gene sequence: CDR1 SGHNT, CDR2 YYREEE (reference sequence). The V end lost 9 bases, the J end lost 1 base, and 13 bases lay between the germline ends. This CDR3 contains 13 residues. CDR3 DNA sequence: TGTGCCACTCAACCGGACAGTAACTATGGCTACACCTTC. Amino acids: CATQPDSNYGYTF.

V gene TRBV6-6 combines with J gene TRBJ2-7; D is unclear. This CDR3 spans 12 amino acids. CDR1 MNHNY and CDR2 SVGAGI come from the germline V gene (reference sequence). Trimming took off 6 bases at V and 3 bases at J, with 9 bases between the two ends. The CDR3 sequence is CASSLSGYEQYF. CDR3 DNA sequence: TGTGCCAGCAGCCTCTCCGGCTACGAGCAGTACTTC.